These T cell receptor beta chains were read from a single sample in a study of beta chain features in type 1 diabetes. Generated by immunoSEQ multiplex PCR, the TCRdb table keeps only in-frame clones and is missing some. This sample has 250,000 to 400,000 clones, with 12% to 15% found just once. The sequenced sample was central memory CD4+ T cells from blood. Receptors were obtained from a man aged 30-40 years in good health. Both conserved end residues are part of each CDR3. The D gene is left open where the match is weak. The size entry is marked missing in some rows and otherwise reads once, few, many or a size class.

v_call	clone_size	d_call	j_call	cdr3_aa	cdr3_nt
TRBV7-9	many	NA	TRBJ2-1	CASTLVGNNEQFF	TGTGCCAGCACCCTGGTGGGGAACAATGAGCAGTTCTTC
TRBV4-3	few	NA	TRBJ1-4	CASSLGAGVVNNEKLFF	TGCGCCAGCAGCCTAGGAGCAGGGGTCGTGAATAATGAAAAACTGTTTTTT
TRBV11-3	NA	TRBD1	TRBJ1-4	CASGINRGYSTNEKLFF	TGTGCCAGCGGGATTAACAGGGGGTACTCAACTAATGAAAAACTGTTTTTT
TRBV6-6	NA	NA	TRBJ2-1	CASSYGVGEQFF	TGTGCCAGCAGTTACGGGGTCGGTGAGCAGTTCTTC
TRBV15	NA	NA	TRBJ2-5	CATSRDGGNQETQYF	TGTGCCACCAGCAGAGATGGGGGAAACCAAGAGACCCAGTACTTC
TRBV6-1	few	TRBD2	TRBJ2-1	CASSFRTSGDNEQFF	TGTGCCAGCAGCTTCAGGACTAGCGGCGACAATGAGCAGTTCTTC
TRBV2	few	NA	TRBJ2-3	CASGTGERYF	TGTGCCAGCGGGACGGGGGAGAGGTATTTT
TRBV5-1	few	NA	TRBJ2-5	CASSLGTTQETQYF	TGCGCCAGCAGCTTGGGGACTACCCAAGAGACCCAGTACTTC
TRBV5-4	few	TRBD1	TRBJ2-2	CASSPGTGSNTGELFF	TGTGCCAGCAGCCCGGGGACAGGTTCGAACACCGGGGAGCTGTTTTTT
TRBV29-1	NA	TRBD1	TRBJ1-1	CSVLATGGRGTEAFF	TGCAGCGTACTGGCGACAGGGGGCCGGGGTACTGAAGCTTTCTTT
TRBV12-5	few	NA	TRBJ1-3	CASGLVWQGKSSGNTIYF	TGTGCTAGTGGTTTGGTATGGCAGGGGAAGTCGTCTGGAAACACCATATATTTT
TRBV5-6	few	NA	TRBJ2-2	CASSFPTGELFF	TGTGCCAGCAGCTTCCCCACCGGGGAGCTGTTTTTT
TRBV7-7	few	NA	TRBJ1-2	CASSFSRNYGYTF	TGTGCCAGCAGCTTTTCTCGGAACTATGGCTACACCTTC
TRBV2	many	NA	TRBJ2-7	CASTEERGEQYF	TGTGCCAGCACCGAGGAGAGGGGCGAGCAGTACTTC
TRBV4-1	few	NA	TRBJ1-1	CASSQVLRFRGQNTEAFF	TGCGCCAGCAGCCAAGTTTTACGGTTCCGGGGACAGAACACTGAAGCTTTCTTT
TRBV6-1	few	NA	TRBJ2-1	CASSPGTSIGEQFF	TGTGCCAGCAGCCCCGGGACTTCCATCGGTGAGCAGTTCTTC
TRBV7-7	NA	NA	TRBJ1-2	CASSQQGVRNYGYTF	TGCGCCAGCAGCCAACAGGGAGTCAGAAACTATGGCTACACCTTC
TRBV6-1	NA	NA	TRBJ1-2	CASHRVSLGDYGYTF	TGTGCCAGCCACCGGGTCTCCCTTGGAGACTATGGCTACACCTTC
TRBV7-2	NA	NA	TRBJ2-5	CASRRDVQGETQYF	TGTGCCAGCAGGCGAGACGTCCAAGGGGAGACCCAGTACTTC
TRBV14	few	NA	TRBJ2-3	CASSQPGAADTQYF	TGTGCCAGCAGCCAGCCGGGAGCGGCAGATACGCAGTATTTT
TRBV5-1	many	TRBD1	TRBJ1-2	CASSVIPQTGGNGYTF	TGCGCCAGCAGCGTAATCCCGCAGACAGGGGGCAATGGCTACACCTTC
TRBV15	NA	TRBD1	TRBJ2-1	CATSRVLGTGGGEQFF	TGTGCCACCAGCAGAGTACTGGGGACAGGGGGTGGTGAGCAGTTCTTC
TRBV19	NA	TRBD1	TRBJ1-1	CASRTGEGTEAFF	TGTGCCAGTAGGACAGGGGAGGGCACTGAAGCTTTCTTT
TRBV9	few	NA	TRBJ2-2	CASSGDYRLPIRELFF	TGTGCCAGCAGCGGAGACTACAGGCTACCGATCCGGGAGCTGTTTTTT
TRBV6-5	NA	TRBD1	TRBJ1-2	CASSYVQGDFGYTF	TGTGCCAGCAGTTACGTTCAGGGGGACTTTGGCTACACCTTC
TRBV6-1	NA	TRBD1	TRBJ1-1	CASSQDRGDTEAFF	TGTGCCAGCAGTCAGGACAGGGGGGACACTGAAGCTTTCTTT
TRBV30	NA	NA	TRBJ1-6	CAWGPSRAPGPLHF	TGTGCCTGGGGGCCCAGCAGGGCCCCAGGTCCCCTCCACTTT
TRBV19	few	TRBD1	TRBJ1-2	CASSKGQHYGYTF	TGTGCCAGTAGTAAGGGACAGCACTATGGCTACACCTTC
TRBV7-2	few	NA	TRBJ2-1	CASSLPGVGEQFF	TGTGCCAGCAGCTTACCGGGAGTAGGTGAGCAGTTCTTC
TRBV19	NA	NA	TRBJ1-5	CASTQIYSNQPQHF	TGTGCCAGTACCCAGATCTATAGCAATCAGCCCCAGCATTTT
TRBV6-4	once	TRBD1	TRBJ1-1	CASSAQGGTEAFF	TGTGCCAGCAGTGCCCAGGGGGGCACTGAAGCTTTCTTT
TRBV10-3	many	NA	TRBJ1-5	CAISEWGSNQPQHF	TGTGCCATCAGTGAGTGGGGTAGCAATCAGCCCCAGCATTTT
TRBV29-1	NA	TRBD1	TRBJ1-2	CSVDETGTGSGYTF	TGCAGCGTTGATGAGACAGGGACAGGCTCTGGCTACACCTTC
TRBV7-9	many	NA	TRBJ2-1	CASSLSIVSPRNEQFF	TGTGCCAGCAGCTTATCTATCGTCTCACCTCGCAATGAGCAGTTCTTC
TRBV5-4	few	NA	TRBJ1-2	CASSLVGKGYTF	TGTGCCAGCAGCTTGGTTGGGAAGGGCTACACCTTC
TRBV28	NA	NA	TRBJ2-3	CASSPTRQLDTQYF	TGTGCCAGCAGCCCAACTCGACAGTTAGATACGCAGTATTTT
TRBV4-3	NA	TRBD1	TRBJ1-2	CASSQGNLQGDYGYTF	TGCGCCAGCAGCCAAGGAAACCTTCAGGGGGACTATGGCTACACCTTC
TRBV10-3	few	TRBD1	TRBJ2-7	CAISSGGIYEQYF	TGTGCCATCAGCTCAGGGGGCATCTACGAGCAGTACTTC
TRBV7-2	NA	TRBD2	TRBJ2-7	CASRFQRGGNYEQYF	TGTGCCAGCAGGTTCCAGCGGGGGGGCAACTACGAGCAGTACTTC
TRBV25-1	NA	TRBD1	TRBJ1-4	CASSAKGQLRIKSEKLFF	TGTGCCAGCAGTGCCAAGGGACAGTTAAGGATTAAAAGTGAAAAACTGTTTTTT
TRBV6-6	NA	NA	TRBJ1-1	CASSAQTGRRTEAFF	TGTGCCAGCAGTGCACAGACAGGTAGGAGAACTGAAGCTTTCTTT
TRBV7-3	few	TRBD2	TRBJ2-1	CASSVTSGAYNEQFF	TGTGCCAGCAGCGTTACTAGCGGGGCGTACAATGAGCAGTTCTTC
TRBV7-2	NA	TRBD1	TRBJ1-4	CASSQGQGGEKLFF	TGTGCCAGCAGCCAAGGACAGGGAGGAGAAAAACTGTTTTTT
TRBV7-7	NA	NA	TRBJ2-5	CASSPGGLAQETQYF	TGTGCCAGCAGCCCGGGCGGGCTAGCCCAAGAGACCCAGTACTTC
TRBV5-1	NA	TRBD2	TRBJ2-3	CASSLGTSGGTDTQYF	TGCGCCAGCAGCTTGGGGACTAGCGGGGGCACAGATACGCAGTATTTT
TRBV7-8	few	TRBD1	TRBJ1-3	CASSAPIDRVLLSAGNTIYF	TGTGCCAGCAGCGCCCCGATCGACAGGGTCTTGCTATCTGCTGGAAACACCATATATTTT
TRBV7-8	NA	TRBD1	TRBJ1-5	CASSLALRDRVDRPQHF	TGTGCCAGCAGCTTAGCTCTGAGGGACAGGGTCGATAGGCCCCAGCATTTT
TRBV4-2	NA	NA	TRBJ2-1	CASSSPQGEGFNEQFF	TGTGCCAGCAGCTCTCCCCAGGGGGAGGGTTTCAATGAGCAGTTCTTC
TRBV9	few	NA	TRBJ2-1	CASSPRTSFSEQFF	TGTGCCAGCAGCCCCCGAACTAGTTTCAGTGAGCAGTTCTTC
TRBV5-4	few	NA	TRBJ2-3	CASSLGSDTQYF	TGTGCCAGCAGCTTGGGTTCAGATACGCAGTATTTT
TRBV7-2	few	TRBD1	TRBJ2-7	CASSLMTGGGYEQYF	TGTGCCAGCAGCTTAATGACAGGGGGCGGCTACGAGCAGTACTTC
TRBV7-8	few	TRBD1	TRBJ2-5	CASSIRTGKDQETQYF	TGTGCCAGCAGCATTAGGACAGGAAAAGACCAAGAGACCCAGTACTTC
TRBV20-1	few	NA	TRBJ2-3	CSVKISDTQYF	TGCAGTGTCAAAATCTCAGATACGCAGTATTTT